This T cell receptor (beta chain) was retrieved from a study of OX40 agonist ivuxolimab in advanced cancers. Study overall: Hepatocellular carcinoma, melanoma, renal cell or head and neck cancer was diagnosed in the dose-escalation patients. Patients achieving partial responses numbered three: one hepatocellular carcinoma case and two cutaneous melanoma cases. Study-wide findings and caveats: Clonal expansion by week 6 occurred in CD4+ and CD8+ blood T cells (at 0.1 to 3.0 mg/kg).

The CDR3 loop spans 19 amino acids. The germline V gene has CDR1 MGHRA and CDR2 YSYEKL. If patients had autoimmune disease history or systemic immunosuppression, they were excluded. Clones were sequenced by immunoSEQ multiplex PCR, and TCRdb holds only the in-frame ones, with some missing. The sample has about 74,000 clones; about 82% are singletons. This clone appeared a single time. Its antigen remains unidentified. A junction boundary mismatches the germline segment, possibly from a read error. The TCR originated in an adult with an advanced solid tumor such as melanoma, head and neck, liver or kidney cancer. The chain links TRBV4-1 to TRBJ2-7; 10 nucleotides line up with TRBD2. Sequenced material: CD4+ or CD8+ T cells sorted from blood, taken in a trial of the OX40 agonist ivuxolimab. As DNA, the CDR3 is TGCGCCAGCAGCCAGGCACTGAGAGCGGGAGGGCTTCGTCCCTCGGCAGTCATATTC. Amino acids: CASSQALRAGGLRPSAVIF.